Shown below are 2 T cell receptor beta chains from a single sample sequenced in a study of T cell responses to AZD1222 COVID-19 vaccine. The repertoire was sequenced with immunoSEQ multiplex PCR; TCRdb's copy has only in-frame clones and lacks some. This sample has under 150,000 clones, with about 92% found just once. The sample in question was peripheral blood, obtained on day 0 of AZD1222 vaccination. All receptors come from an adult in good health.

The V gene is TRBV12-5, the J gene TRBJ2-1; weak D call: TRBD1 (6 bases). Germline CDR1 reads LGHNT; CDR2 reads FRNRAP. The V end was cut by 1 base, the J end by 7 bases, with 11 bases between. The CDR3 contains 14 residues. The CDR3 region is CASGLGGPRNEQFF. Here the CDR3 DNA reads TGTGCTAGTGGTTTGGGGGGGCCGAGGAATGAGCAGTTCTTC. Variable domain in full (rest from reference TRBV12-5 and TRBJ2-1): DARVTQTPRHKVTEMGQEVTMRCQPILGHNTVFWYRQTMMQGLELLAYFRNRAPLDDSGMPKDRFSAEMPDATLATLKIQPSEPRDSAVYFCASGLGGPRNEQFFGPGTRLTVL.

V gene TRBV27 combines with J gene TRBJ2-1, with D possibly being TRBD1 (5 bases). Germline CDR1 and CDR2: MNHEY and SMNVEV (reference sequence). V lost 3 bases and J lost 2, with 23 bases in between. This CDR3 has 19 residues. CDR3 amino acids: CASSFLILGPETAYNEQFF. The CDR3 DNA follows: TGTGCCAGCAGTTTTTTAATCTTGGGCCCCGAGACAGCCTACAATGAGCAGTTCTTC.